Shown below are 26 T cell receptor beta chains from a single sample sequenced in a study of identical twins. Each CDR3 protein gets one entry after TCRdb re-called the 5' RACE reads with MiXCR. The repertoire holds approximately 530,000 distinct CDR3 sequences, with approximately 20% as singletons. The sample was also reused in another study, on yellow fever vaccine responses in identical twins.

Sequencing was performed on CD4+ T cells sorted from blood. The source of these receptors is a woman in her late teens or twenties in good health.

The CDR3 DNA sequence: TGCGCCAGCAGCCCCCCCGGACAGGGCCAGCCCCAGCATTTT. Protein sequence: CASSPPGQGQPQHF. The chain links TRBV4-1 to TRBJ1-5, with 8 bases aligning to TRBD1. Germline V gives CDR1 MGHRA, CDR2 YSYEKL. V shed 4 bases, J shed 7 bases, and the junction held 6 bases outside the gene matches. CDR3 length equals 14 residues.

This clonotype was observed a handful of times. The chain couples TRBV20-1 to TRBJ2-5, with 7 nucleotides matching TRBD1. The CDR3 contains 15 residues. The germline gives CDR1 DFQATT, CDR2 SNEGSKA (reference sequence). The junction had 13 bases not matched to a gene; V was cut back by 4 bases and J by 5 bases. CDR3 in amino acids: CSAKDFGTVGETQYF. The CDR3 DNA sequence: TGCAGTGCTAAGGATTTTGGGACAGTTGGCGAGACCCAGTACTTC.

The rearrangement links TRBV6-1 to TRBJ2-7; TRBD1 is a possible D gene (6 bases). The germline gives CDR1 MNHNS, CDR2 SASEGT. The CDR3 has 16 amino acids. Trimming pared 0 bases from V and 6 bases from J, leaving 18 bases between. CDR3 loop: CASSEAGSVLGGEQYF. DNA for the CDR3: TGTGCCAGCAGTGAAGCGGGAAGCGTTTTAGGGGGCGAGCAGTACTTC.

The chain joins TRBV5-5 to TRBJ2-1; 10 bases agree with TRBD2. CDR1 SGHKS and CDR2 YYEKEE come from the germline V gene (reference sequence). The CDR3 runs to 16 residues. Trimming at V came to 1 base and at J to 8 bases, leaving 9 bases not matched to a gene. CDR3 coding DNA: TGTGCCAGCAGCTTGTCCCCGGCTAGCGGGAGTTATGAGCAGTTCTTC. Translation: CASSLSPASGSYEQFF.

The chain joins TRBV29-1 to TRBJ2-5; D gene unclear. The CDR3 extends over 10 amino acids. The ends were cut back, 3 bases at V and 3 bases at J, with 2 bases in the middle. Germline V gene data show CDR1 as SQVTM and CDR2 as ANQGSEA. The CDR3 nucleotides are TGCAGCGTTGAGGAAGAGACCCAGTACTTC. The encoded protein is CSVEEETQYF.

The chain has TRBV12-3 or TRBV12-4 and TRBJ2-1, with 10 nucleotides matching TRBD2. V was clipped by 2 bases and J by 8 bases; unmatched bases: 15. This CDR3 is 18 amino acids long. CDR3 sequence reads: CASSLNRLAGVTFDEQFF. Here the CDR3 DNA reads TGTGCCAGCAGTTTAAATCGCCTAGCGGGAGTCACGTTCGATGAGCAGTTCTTC.

The rearrangement uses TRBV25-1 and TRBJ1-2, with D perhaps matching TRBD1 (6 bases). Germline V gene data show CDR1 as MGHDK and CDR2 as SYGVNS. This CDR3 region has 14 residues. Trimming removed 3 bases at V and 0 bases at J, with 8 bases between. The CDR3 loop reads CASSETGANYGYTF. CDR3 in DNA: TGTGCCAGCAGTGAGACAGGAGCTAACTATGGCTACACCTTC.

This chain joins TRBV6-5 and TRBJ2-2; D remains ambiguous. Germline CDR1 is MNHEY and CDR2 is SVGAGI. V lost 0 bases and J 5 bases, leaving 7 bases between the germline ends. This CDR3 is built from 14 residues. CDR3 sequence (DNA): TGTGCCAGCAGTTACTCAGGGTTAACCGGGGAGCTGTTTTTT. It codes for CASSYSGLTGELFF.

This chain joins TRBV14 and TRBJ1-4; unclear D gene. This CDR3 is 13 amino acids long. Trimming shortened V by 2 bases and J by 7 bases, and 8 bases separated the two germline ends. Per the germline V gene, CDR1 is SGHDN and CDR2 is FVKESK. CDR3 region: CASSQRLAEKLFF. The CDR3 nucleotides are TGTGCCAGCAGCCAACGATTGGCTGAAAAACTGTTTTTT. The variable domain in full, completed from reference TRBV14 and TRBJ1-4, reads EAGVTQFPSHSVIEKGQTVTLRCDPISGHDNLYWYRRVMGKEIKFLLHFVKESKQDESGMPNNRFLAERTGGTYSTLKVQPAELEDSGVYFCASSQRLAEKLFFGSGTQLSVL.

This clonotype was seen only a few times. The chain employs TRBV20-1 and TRBJ1-5, with D tentatively TRBD1 (5 bases). The germline CDR1 and CDR2 sequences are DFQATT and SNEGSKA (reference sequence). This CDR3 region has 13 residues. With 5 bases removed from V and 4 bases from J, the gap between germline ends came to 12 bases. CDR3 in amino acids: CSAASGANQPQHF. For the CDR3, the DNA is TGCAGTGCTGCGTCCGGGGCGAATCAGCCCCAGCATTTT.

This clonotype was counted a few times. The gene calls are TRBV5-1 and TRBJ2-7; D is ambiguous. Germline V gene lookup returns CDR1 SGHRS and CDR2 YFSETQ. The ends were cut back, 0 bases at V and 5 bases at J, with 15 bases in the middle. The CDR3 is 15 residues long. Here the CDR3 DNA reads TGCGCCAGCAGCTTGGTGGCAGACCTTCGGGACGAGCAGTACTTC. Encoded protein: CASSLVADLRDEQYF. Looking up the rest from reference TRBV5-1 and TRBJ2-7 gives the full variable domain: KAGVTQTPRYLIKTRGQQVTLSCSPISGHRSVSWYQQTPGQGLQFLFEYFSETQRNKGNFPGRFSGRQFSNSRSEMNVSTLELGDSALYLCASSLVADLRDEQYFGPGTRLTVT.

This clonotype has more than one count but fewer than ten. The chain combines TRBV2 with TRBJ2-1; a weak D match, TRBD1 (6 bases). In germline, CDR1 is SNHLY, CDR2 FYNNEI. This CDR3 region has 16 residues. The V gene lost 3 bases and the J gene lost 3 bases, with 15 bases spanning the gap. CDR3 nucleotide sequence: TGTGCCAGCAGTGAGACGGTGTGGGACATCTACAATGAGCAGTTCTTC. The encoded protein is CASSETVWDIYNEQFF.

CDR3 nucleotides: TGCAGTGCTAGAGATCGCCACGCGGGGTCCTTCGCGAACACCGGGGAGCTGTTTTTT. Translation: CSARDRHAGSFANTGELFF. The chain carries TRBV20-1 and TRBJ2-2, with D possibly TRBD2 on 6 matching bases. V was shortened by 0 bases and J by 0 bases, with 20 bases between the two germline ends. The CDR3 is 19 amino acids. Germline V lookup: CDR1 DFQATT, CDR2 SNEGSKA (reference sequence).

V usage is TRBV5-6 and J usage is TRBJ2-3, with 12 bases fitting TRBD2. The V segment lost 4 bases and the J segment 0 bases; nucleotides outside the gene matches: 6. The CDR3 sequence is 17 residues long. From germline, CDR1 is SGHDT and CDR2 YYEEEE. The CDR3 sequence: CASSQRLAGESTDTQYF. The DNA for the CDR3 is TGTGCCAGCAGCCAAAGACTAGCGGGAGAGAGCACAGATACGCAGTATTTT.

This clonotype was counted only a few times. The chain combines TRBV20-1 with TRBJ2-3, with D hard to call. This CDR3 contains 13 residues. Per germline, CDR1 DFQATT and CDR2 SNEGSKA (reference sequence). Trimming took off 5 bases at V and 2 bases at J, with 11 bases between the two ends. CDR3 sequence (DNA): TGCAGTGCTCTTGGCAGTGTCACAGATACGCAGTATTTT. It is translated as CSALGSVTDTQYF.

This clonotype came up a few times. The V call is TRBV5-1, the J call TRBJ1-1; maybe TRBD1 (5 bases). CDR1 SGHRS and CDR2 YFSETQ come from the germline V gene. The CDR3 totals 16 residues. Trimming cost V 0 bases and J 6 bases, with 18 bases left between them. The CDR3 DNA is TGCGCCAGCAGCTTGGCAGGGTACCCTGGTGTGGCTGAAGCTTTCTTT. The encoded protein is CASSLAGYPGVAEAFF.

This clonotype was seen only a few times. The chain joins TRBV12-3 or TRBV12-4 to TRBJ2-7; either TRBD1 or TRBD2 may fit D (5 bases each). V lost 3 bases and J 2 bases, leaving 14 bases between the germline ends. The CDR3 is made up of 15 amino acids. The CDR3 is CASSLEGASTYEQYF. CDR3 nucleotides: TGTGCCAGCAGTTTGGAAGGGGCTAGCACCTACGAGCAGTACTTC.

This clonotype was observed a few times. The V gene is TRBV10-3, the J gene TRBJ2-3; D remains ambiguous. This CDR3 is built from 14 residues. In germline, CDR1 is ENHRY, CDR2 SYGVKD. Trimming cost V 0 bases and J 4 bases, with 8 bases left between them. The CDR3 loop reads CAISESDVPDTQYF. CDR3 nucleotide sequence: TGTGCCATCAGTGAGTCTGACGTCCCAGATACGCAGTATTTT.

The chain has TRBV5-1 and TRBJ2-3; 9 bases are shared with TRBD2. The CDR3 is 14 amino acids. Germline trimming cut 6 bases from V and 2 bases from J; bases unmatched to any gene: 4. In germline, CDR1 is SGHRS, CDR2 YFSETQ. The CDR3 region is CASKPSGNTDTQYF. The DNA of the CDR3 is TGCGCCAGCAAACCTAGCGGGAACACAGATACGCAGTATTTT.

This rearrangement joins TRBV7-8 to TRBJ2-1; 12 nucleotides match TRBD2. Germline CDR1 reads SGHVS; CDR2 reads FQNEAQ. There are 20 residues in the CDR3. V lost 5 bases, J lost 7 bases, and 21 bases stayed unmatched. CDR3 nucleotides: TGTGCCAGCAGCAAACGACAGAAATCGCTAGCGGGAGGGCCGGGGAATGAGCAGTTCTTC. Protein sequence: CASSKRQKSLAGGPGNEQFF.

This clonotype was seen a few times. The chain combines TRBV10-3 with TRBJ2-2; a possible D gene is TRBD1 (6 bases). Trimming removed 0 bases at V and 1 base at J, with 15 bases between. The CDR3 is 18 amino acids. Germline CDR1 reads ENHRY; CDR2 reads SYGVKD. CDR3: CAISESRDINGNTGELFF. The CDR3 nucleotides are TGTGCCATCAGTGAGTCCCGGGACATAAACGGGAACACCGGGGAGCTGTTTTTT.

This clonotype was observed a few times. This chain uses TRBV20-1 with TRBJ2-1, with 11 bases lining up with TRBD2. V was clipped by 6 bases and J by 12 bases; unmatched bases: 10. CDR1 DFQATT and CDR2 SNEGSKA come from the germline V gene (reference sequence). CDR3 length: 13 residues. Written as DNA, the CDR3 is TGCAGTGCCACACTAGCGGGAGTATTAAGGCAGTTCTTC. Translating it yields CSATLAGVLRQFF.

The chain has TRBV5-1 and TRBJ1-5, with a tentative D call TRBD1 (6 bases). Germline V CDR1 and CDR2: SGHRS, YFSETQ. This CDR3 has 14 amino acids. V lost 1 base, J lost 5 bases, and 10 bases lay in between. The CDR3 spells CASSLWGGDQPQHF. The CDR3 coding sequence is TGCGCCAGCAGCTTGTGGGGGGGCGATCAGCCCCAGCATTTT.

This clonotype was observed a few times. The CDR3 loop is CASRTGTGGDTGELFF. In nucleotides, the CDR3 is TGCGCCAGCAGAACCGGGACAGGCGGGGACACCGGGGAGCTGTTTTTT. The chain couples TRBV5-1 to TRBJ2-2; 8 positions match TRBD1. This CDR3 comprises 16 residues. CDR1 is SGHRS, CDR2 YFSETQ, per germline. Trimming removed 5 bases from V and 3 bases from J; junction bases left unmatched: 9.

This clonotype occurred a few times. The V and J genes are TRBV24-1 and TRBJ2-1; 12 nucleotides agree with TRBD2. V trimming: 9 bases; J trimming: 4 bases; junction bases outside the gene matches: 6. The V gene's germline CDR1 is KGHDR and CDR2 SFDVKD. There are 15 residues in the CDR3. The CDR3, as DNA: TGTGCCACCGATCCGGGACTAGCGGGTTACAATGAGCAGTTCTTC. It is translated as CATDPGLAGYNEQFF.

There are many counts of this clonotype. The chain links TRBV11-3 to TRBJ2-7, with D unresolved. Germline V CDR1 and CDR2: SGHNT, YENEEA. V lost 1 base and J 3 bases, leaving 1 base between the germline ends. The CDR3 is made up of 11 amino acids. The CDR3: CASSLVYEQYF. In DNA form, the CDR3 reads TGTGCCAGCAGCTTAGTCTACGAGCAGTACTTC. Filled out from reference TRBV11-3 and TRBJ2-7, the complete variable domain reads EAGVVQSPRYKIIEKKQPVAFWCNPISGHNTLYWYLQNLGQGPELLIRYENEEAVDDSQLPKDRFSAERLKGVDSTLKIQPAELGDSAVYLCASSLVYEQYFGPGTRLTVT.